A single T cell receptor beta chain is shown here with its context. The record originates from a study of blood T cell repertoires in COVID-19. Study at large: Sources were T cells, B-cell-depleted T cells, or PBMCs; the material itself was cDNA or gDNA.

This CDR3 contains 16 residues. Participants came from some 23 US areas, aged about 18 to 89 years. Per the authors' pipeline: Reference gene primers were amplified, and this amplification served to estimate nucleated cell counts. TCRdb's copy holds only in-frame clones and misses some; the assay was immunoSEQ multiplex PCR. V, J and clone size derive from that table, while D and trimming were established from the DNA sequence. The sample carries around 390,000 clones, approximately 90% recorded once. The V gene is TRBV21-1, the J gene TRBJ1-3; the table's TRBD1 call for D was not verified on the DNA. TRBV21-1 is termed a pseudogene. Specimen: PBMCs or T cells enriched from blood (not recorded which). The clonotype originates from a woman between 45 and 65 years old who had recovered from COVID-19. The CDR3 region is CASSKSPSGTGNTIYF. CDR3 in DNA: TGTGCCAGCAGCAAATCTCCATCAGGGACTGGAAACACCATATATTTT.